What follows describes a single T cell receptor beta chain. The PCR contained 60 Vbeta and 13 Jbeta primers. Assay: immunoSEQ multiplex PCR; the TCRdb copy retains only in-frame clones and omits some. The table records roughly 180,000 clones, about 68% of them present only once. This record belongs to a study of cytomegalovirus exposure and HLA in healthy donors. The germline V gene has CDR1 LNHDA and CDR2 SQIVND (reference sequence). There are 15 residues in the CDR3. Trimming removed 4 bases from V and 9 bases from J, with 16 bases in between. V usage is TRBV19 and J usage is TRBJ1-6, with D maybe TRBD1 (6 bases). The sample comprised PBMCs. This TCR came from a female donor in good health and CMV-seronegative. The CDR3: CASSTGTFSGSPLHF. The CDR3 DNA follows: TGTGCCAGTAGTACCGGGACATTCAGTGGTTCACCCCTCCACTTT.